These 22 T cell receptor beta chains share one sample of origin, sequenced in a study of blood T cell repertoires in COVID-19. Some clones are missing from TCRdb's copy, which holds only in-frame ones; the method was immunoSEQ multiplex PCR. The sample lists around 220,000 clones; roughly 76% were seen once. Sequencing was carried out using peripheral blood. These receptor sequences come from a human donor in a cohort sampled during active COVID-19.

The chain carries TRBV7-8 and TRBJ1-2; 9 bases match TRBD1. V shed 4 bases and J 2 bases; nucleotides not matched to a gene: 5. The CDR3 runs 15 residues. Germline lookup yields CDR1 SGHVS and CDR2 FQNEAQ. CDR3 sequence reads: CASSSGQGRNYGYTF. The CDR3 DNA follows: TGTGCCAGCAGCTCGGGACAGGGCCGCAACTATGGCTACACCTTC.

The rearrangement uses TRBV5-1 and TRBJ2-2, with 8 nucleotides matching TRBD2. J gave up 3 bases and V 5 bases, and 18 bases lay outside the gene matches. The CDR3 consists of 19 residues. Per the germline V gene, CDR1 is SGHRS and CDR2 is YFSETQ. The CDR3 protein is CASSSPSGTRTFDTGELFF. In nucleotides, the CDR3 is TGCGCCAGCAGTAGCCCCTCCGGGACTAGAACTTTTGACACCGGGGAGCTGTTTTTT.

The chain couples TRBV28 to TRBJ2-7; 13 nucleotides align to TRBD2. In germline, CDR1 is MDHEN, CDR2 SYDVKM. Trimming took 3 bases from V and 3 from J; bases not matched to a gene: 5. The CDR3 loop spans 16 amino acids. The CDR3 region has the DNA TGTGCCAGCAGTTTTGGGGGACTAGCGGGATTCTACGAGCAGTACTTC. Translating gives CASSFGGLAGFYEQYF.

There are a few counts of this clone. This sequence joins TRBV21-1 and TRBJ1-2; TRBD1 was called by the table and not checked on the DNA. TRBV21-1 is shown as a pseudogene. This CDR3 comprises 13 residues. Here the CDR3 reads CASRPGTGYGYTF. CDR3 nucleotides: TGTGCCAGCAGACCCGGGACAGGCTATGGCTACACCTTC.

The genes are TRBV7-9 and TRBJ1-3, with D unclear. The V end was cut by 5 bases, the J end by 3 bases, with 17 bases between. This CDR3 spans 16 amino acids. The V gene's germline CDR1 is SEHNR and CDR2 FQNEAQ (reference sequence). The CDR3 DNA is TGTGCCAGCAGCCCGAGGAATTCTCTGATTGGAAACACCATATATTTT. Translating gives CASSPRNSLIGNTIYF.

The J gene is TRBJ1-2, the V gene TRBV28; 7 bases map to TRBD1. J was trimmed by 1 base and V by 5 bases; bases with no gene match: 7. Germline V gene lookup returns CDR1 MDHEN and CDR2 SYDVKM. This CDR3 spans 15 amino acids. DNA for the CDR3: TGTGCCAGCAGTCGTTCAGGGGGAGTTAACTATGGCTACACCTTC. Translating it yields CASSRSGGVNYGYTF.

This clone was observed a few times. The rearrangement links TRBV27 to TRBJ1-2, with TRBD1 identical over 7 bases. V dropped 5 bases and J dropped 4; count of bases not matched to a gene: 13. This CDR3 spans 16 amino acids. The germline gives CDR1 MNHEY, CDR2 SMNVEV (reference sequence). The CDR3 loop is CASSPRQGPWSYGYTF. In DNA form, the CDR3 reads TGTGCCAGCAGTCCTCGACAGGGTCCGTGGAGCTATGGCTACACCTTC.

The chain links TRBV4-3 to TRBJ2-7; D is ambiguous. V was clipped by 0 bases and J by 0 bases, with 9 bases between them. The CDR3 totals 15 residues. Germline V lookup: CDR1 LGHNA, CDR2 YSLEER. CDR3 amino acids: CASSQDFRPSYEQYF. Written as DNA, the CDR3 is TGCGCCAGCAGCCAAGATTTCAGGCCCTCCTACGAGCAGTACTTC.

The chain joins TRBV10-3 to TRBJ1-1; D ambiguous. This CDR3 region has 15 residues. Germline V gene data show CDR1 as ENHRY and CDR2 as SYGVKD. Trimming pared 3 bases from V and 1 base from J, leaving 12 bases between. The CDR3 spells CAISEAGVKNTEAFF. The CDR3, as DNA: TGTGCCATCAGTGAAGCCGGGGTGAAGAACACTGAAGCTTTCTTT.

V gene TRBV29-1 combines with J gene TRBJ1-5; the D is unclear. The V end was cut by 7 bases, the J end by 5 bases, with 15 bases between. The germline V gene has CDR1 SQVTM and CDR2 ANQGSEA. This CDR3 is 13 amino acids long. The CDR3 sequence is CSAAPGSHQPQHF. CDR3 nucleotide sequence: TGCAGCGCCGCACCGGGGTCCCATCAGCCCCAGCATTTT.

CDR3 DNA sequence: TGTGCCAGCAGTCCCTCTAGCGGGAGCCGGTCCTACGAGCAGTACTTC. It encodes CASSPSSGSRSYEQYF. V and J are TRBV27 and TRBJ2-7; TRBD2 aligns across 10 bases. This CDR3 contains 16 residues. Germline CDR1 reads MNHEY; CDR2 reads SMNVEV (reference sequence). The V segment lost 5 bases and the J segment 1 base; nucleotides outside the gene matches: 8.

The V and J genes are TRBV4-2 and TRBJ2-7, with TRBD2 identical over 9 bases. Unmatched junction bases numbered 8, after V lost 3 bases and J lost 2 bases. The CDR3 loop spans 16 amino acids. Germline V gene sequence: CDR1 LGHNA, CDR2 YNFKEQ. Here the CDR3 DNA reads TGTGCCAGCAGCCATTCCGGGACTAGCTTTACCTACGAGCAGTACTTC. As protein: CASSHSGTSFTYEQYF.

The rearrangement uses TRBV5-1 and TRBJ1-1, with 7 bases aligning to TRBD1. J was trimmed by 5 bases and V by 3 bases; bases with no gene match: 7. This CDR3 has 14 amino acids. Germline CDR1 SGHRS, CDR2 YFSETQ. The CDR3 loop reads CASSWGQSETEAFF. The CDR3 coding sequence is TGCGCCAGCAGCTGGGGACAGAGCGAAACTGAAGCTTTCTTT.

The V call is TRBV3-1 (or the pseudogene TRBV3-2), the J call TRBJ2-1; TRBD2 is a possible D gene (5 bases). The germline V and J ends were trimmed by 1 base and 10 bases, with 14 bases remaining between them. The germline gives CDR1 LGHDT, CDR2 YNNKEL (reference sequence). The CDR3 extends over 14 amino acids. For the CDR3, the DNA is TGTGCCAGCAGCCAAGTCGGCGGGTCTAAGGAGCAGTTCTTC. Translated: CASSQVGGSKEQFF.

In DNA form, the CDR3 reads TGTGCCAGCAGCCGACAGGGTGGCAATCAGCCCCAGCATTTT. Amino acids: CASSRQGGNQPQHF. This rearrangement joins TRBV28 to TRBJ1-5; 7 nucleotides match TRBD1. Germline trimming cut 6 bases from V and 2 bases from J; bases unmatched to any gene: 4. From germline, CDR1 is MDHEN and CDR2 SYDVKM. This CDR3 has 14 amino acids. The full variable domain, with the rest looked up from reference TRBV28 and TRBJ1-5, is DVKVTQSSRYLVKRTGEKVFLECVQDMDHENMFWYRQDPGLGLRLIYFSYDVKMKEKGDIPEGYSVSREKKERFSLILESASTNQTSMYLCASSRQGGNQPQHFGDGTRLSIL.

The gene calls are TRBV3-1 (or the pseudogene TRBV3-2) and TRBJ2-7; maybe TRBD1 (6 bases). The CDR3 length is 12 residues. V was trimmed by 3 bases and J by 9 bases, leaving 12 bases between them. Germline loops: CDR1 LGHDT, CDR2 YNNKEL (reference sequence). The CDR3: CASSQKLGGQYF. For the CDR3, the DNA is TGTGCCAGCAGCCAGAAACTAGGGGGGCAGTACTTC.

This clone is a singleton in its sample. The CDR3 DNA sequence: TGTGCTAGTGGTATGGACAGCACGAGACGGGGCACTGAAGCTTTCTTT. Encoded protein: CASGMDSTRRGTEAFF. The rearrangement uses TRBV12-5 and TRBJ1-1; D perhaps matches TRBD1 (6 bases). The CDR3 is 16 residues long. Germline CDR1 LGHNT, CDR2 FRNRAP. Trimming cost V 5 bases and J 4 bases, with 20 bases left between them.

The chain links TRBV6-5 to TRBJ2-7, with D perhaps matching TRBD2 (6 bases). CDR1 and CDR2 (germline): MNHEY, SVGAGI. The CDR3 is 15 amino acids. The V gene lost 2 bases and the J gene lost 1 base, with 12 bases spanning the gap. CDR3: CASSYANGGSYEQYF. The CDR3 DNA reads TGTGCCAGCAGTTACGCGAACGGGGGTTCCTACGAGCAGTACTTC.

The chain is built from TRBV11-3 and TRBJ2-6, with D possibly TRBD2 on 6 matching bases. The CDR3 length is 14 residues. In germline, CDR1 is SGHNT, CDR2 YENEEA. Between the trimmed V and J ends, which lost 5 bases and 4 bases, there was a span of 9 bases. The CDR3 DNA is TGTGCCAGCAGCCCGGGGGACGGGGCCAACGTCCTGACTTTC. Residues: CASSPGDGANVLTF.

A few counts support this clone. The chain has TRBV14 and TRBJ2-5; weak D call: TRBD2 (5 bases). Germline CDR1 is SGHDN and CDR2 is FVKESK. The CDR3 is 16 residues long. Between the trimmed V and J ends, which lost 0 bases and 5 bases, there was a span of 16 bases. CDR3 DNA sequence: TGTGCCAGCAGCCAAGATGAGGGAGAGGTTCGGGAGACCCAGTACTTC. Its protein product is CASSQDEGEVRETQYF.

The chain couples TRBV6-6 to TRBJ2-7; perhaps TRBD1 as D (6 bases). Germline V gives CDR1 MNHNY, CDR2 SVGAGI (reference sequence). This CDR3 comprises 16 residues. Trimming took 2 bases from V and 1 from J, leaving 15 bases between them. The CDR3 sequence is CASSYPLTGISYEQYF. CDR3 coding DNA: TGTGCCAGCAGTTACCCCCTCACAGGGATTTCCTACGAGCAGTACTTC.

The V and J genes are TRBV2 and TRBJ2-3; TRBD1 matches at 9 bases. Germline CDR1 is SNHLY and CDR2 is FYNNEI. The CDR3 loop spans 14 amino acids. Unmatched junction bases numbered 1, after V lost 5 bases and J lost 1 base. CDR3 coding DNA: TGTGCCAGCAGTTGGACAGGGGGCACAGATACGCAGTATTTT. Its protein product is CASSWTGGTDTQYF.